Below are 21 T cell receptor beta chains sequenced from a single sample in a study of T-cell reconstitution after alpha-beta-depleted transplantation in children. Unique molecular identifiers were built into the TCRbeta library. TCRdb fed the PCR reads into MiXCR, producing one record per CDR3 protein. The sample holds about 500,000 distinct CDR3 sequences; approximately 30% are singletons and the top ten take 2% to 3%. This sample comprised PBMCs from the stem cell graft donor, obtained from the stem cell graft. All receptors derive from a human donor who donated a stem cell graft to a child with aplastic anemia.

This chain joins TRBV20-1 and TRBJ1-1, with no clear D. Germline V lookup: CDR1 DFQATT, CDR2 SNEGSKA (reference sequence). The CDR3 is made up of 14 amino acids. V lost 0 bases to trimming and J lost 0 bases, with 8 bases between them. CDR3 protein: CSARDPRLNTEAFF. The CDR3 DNA sequence: TGCAGTGCTAGAGATCCGCGATTGAACACTGAAGCTTTCTTT.

The genes are TRBV20-1 and TRBJ2-7; TRBD2 aligns across 10 bases. The J segment lost 2 bases and the V segment lost 6 bases, leaving 7 bases of the junction unmatched. The CDR3 length is 14 residues. Per the germline V gene, CDR1 is DFQATT and CDR2 is SNEGSKA (reference sequence). For the CDR3, the DNA is TGCAGTGCAGGAGGACTAGCGGAAACCTACGAGCAGTACTTC. It is translated as CSAGGLAETYEQYF.

The chain uses TRBV28 and TRBJ2-3, with D perhaps being TRBD1 or TRBD2 (5 bases each). Trimming removed 6 bases from V and 5 bases from J, with 21 bases in between. Germline V gene sequence: CDR1 MDHEN, CDR2 SYDVKM. This CDR3 comprises 16 residues. For the CDR3, the DNA is TGTGCCAGCAGCGCCGCCCCCGGGGCTAAGGGAGATACGCAGTATTTT. This sequence encodes CASSAAPGAKGDTQYF. The complete variable domain, with remaining parts taken from reference TRBV28 and TRBJ2-3, reads DVKVTQSSRYLVKRTGEKVFLECVQDMDHENMFWYRQDPGLGLRLIYFSYDVKMKEKGDIPEGYSVSREKKERFSLILESASTNQTSMYLCASSAAPGAKGDTQYFGPGTRLTVL.

The chain couples TRBV30 to TRBJ2-1, with 11 bases that match TRBD1. V was clipped by 3 bases and J by 8 bases; unmatched bases: 15. Per germline, CDR1 GTSNPN and CDR2 SVGIG (reference sequence). This CDR3 region has 17 residues. This CDR3 is CAWSYRYRTGGNDEQFF. CDR3 DNA sequence: TGTGCCTGGAGCTACCGCTATAGGACAGGGGGCAACGATGAGCAGTTCTTC. Complete variable domain (other parts from reference TRBV30 and TRBJ2-1): SQTIHQWPATLVQPVGSPLSLECTVEGTSNPNLYWYRQAAGRGLQLLFYSVGIGQISSEVPQNLSASRPQDRQFILSSKKLLLSDSGFYLCAWSYRYRTGGNDEQFFGPGTRLTVL.

This chain connects TRBV30 to TRBJ2-7; D is undetermined. The CDR3 is 12 amino acids. Looked up from germline, CDR1 is GTSNPN and CDR2 is SVGIG (reference sequence). The V end lost 3 bases, the J end lost 2 bases, and 8 bases lay between the germline ends. The CDR3 sequence: CAWRTTPYEQYF. CDR3 in DNA: TGTGCCTGGAGGACGACGCCCTACGAGCAGTACTTC.

This clonotype has only a few counts. The chain joins TRBV5-1 to TRBJ1-4; D not certain. CDR3 length equals 15 residues. V was cut by 3 bases and J by 7 bases, with 16 bases left in between. The germline CDR1 and CDR2 sequences are SGHRS and YFSETQ. The CDR3 here is CASSSGNSEGEKLFF. The CDR3 DNA sequence: TGCGCCAGCAGCTCGGGGAACTCAGAGGGTGAAAAACTGTTTTTT.

The V and J genes are TRBV29-1 and TRBJ2-1; D gene uncertain. This CDR3 region has 12 residues. V lost 5 bases and J 8 bases, leaving 13 bases between the germline ends. Germline V gene data show CDR1 as SQVTM and CDR2 as ANQGSEA. CDR3 DNA sequence: TGCAGCGTTCGACGAGTCAGCGATGAGCAGTTCTTC. The encoded protein is CSVRRVSDEQFF.

In its sample, this clonotype was seen a few times. This chain connects TRBV5-1 to TRBJ2-1, with D perhaps TRBD2 (6 bases). Germline V gene data show CDR1 as SGHRS and CDR2 as YFSETQ. Between the trimmed V and J ends, which lost 4 bases and 10 bases, there was a span of 18 bases. The CDR3 is 14 amino acids. The CDR3 region is CASSTGTEVSEQFF. CDR3 nucleotides: TGCGCCAGCAGCACCGGGACTGAGGTTTCGGAGCAGTTCTTC.

The rearrangement joins TRBV5-1 to TRBJ2-1; D call uncertain. The CDR3 loop spans 14 amino acids. Germline V gene sequence: CDR1 SGHRS, CDR2 YFSETQ. Deletions cut 0 bases from V and 4 bases from J, with 8 bases between. The CDR3 nucleotides read TGCGCCAGCAGCTTGGGGACCGATTACAATGAGCAGTTCTTC. It encodes CASSLGTDYNEQFF.

This clonotype was detected a few times. The chain has TRBV20-1 and TRBJ1-1; possible D gene TRBD1, 6 bases. The CDR3 has 12 residues. Between the trimmed V and J ends, which lost 1 base and 8 bases, there was a span of 11 bases. CDR1 and CDR2 from the germline V gene are DFQATT and SNEGSKA (reference sequence). CDR3 DNA: TGCAGTGCTAGAGTCCCGGACAGCGAAGCTTTCTTT. Protein sequence: CSARVPDSEAFF.

This clonotype was found a few times. CDR3 bases: TGTGCCATCAGTCGAACGTTAGGGGATGCCCAGCCCCAGCATTTT. As protein: CAISRTLGDAQPQHF. This chain uses TRBV10-3 with TRBJ1-5; possible D gene TRBD1, 5 bases. The V end lost 5 bases, the J end lost 7 bases, and 18 bases lay between the germline ends. The CDR3 totals 15 residues. Germline V lookup: CDR1 ENHRY, CDR2 SYGVKD.

The chain recombines TRBV4-3 with TRBJ2-7, with TRBD1 matching 12 bases. Per germline, CDR1 LGHNA and CDR2 YSLEER. The junction had 5 bases not matched to a gene; V was cut back by 3 bases and J by 5 bases. The CDR3 covers 15 residues. The CDR3 bases are TGCGCCAGCAGCCAGCCGGGACAGGGGGCTGACGAGCAGTACTTC. Protein product: CASSQPGQGADEQYF.

J is TRBJ2-3 and V is TRBV5-1; D is uncertain. V was clipped by 3 bases and J by 5 bases, with 13 bases between them. This CDR3 contains 14 residues. Germline V gene lookup returns CDR1 SGHRS and CDR2 YFSETQ. The DNA for the CDR3 is TGCGCCAGCAGCTGGATCAATTGGGGAGATACGCAGTATTTT. Translation gives CASSWINWGDTQYF.

The CDR3 sequence is CASSSDRVPFDEQFF. Written as DNA, the CDR3 is TGTGCCAGCAGTTCCGACAGGGTCCCCTTCGATGAGCAGTTCTTC. V gene TRBV7-3 combines with J gene TRBJ2-1; 7 bases align to TRBD1. CDR1 and CDR2 from the germline V gene are SGHTA and FQGTGA. The CDR3 consists of 15 residues. Unmatched junction bases numbered 13, after V lost 6 bases and J lost 8 bases.

The chain's CDR3 is CASSPRGGNEQFF. The CDR3 region has the DNA TGTGCCAGCTCACCCCGGGGGGGCAATGAGCAGTTCTTC. The V gene is TRBV18, the J gene TRBJ2-1; 8 positions match TRBD2. CDR1 and CDR2 (germline): KGHSH, LQKENI. The CDR3 length is 13 residues. Trimming removed 3 bases from V and 6 bases from J; junction bases left unmatched: 1.

The rearrangement joins TRBV4-3 to TRBJ1-1; D unclear. This CDR3 is built from 14 residues. Germline loops: CDR1 LGHNA, CDR2 YSLEER. Trimming pared 6 bases from V and 1 base from J, leaving 12 bases between. The CDR3 nucleotides read TGCGCCAGCAGTGCCCAGGCGGGGAACACTGAAGCTTTCTTT. Translating it yields CASSAQAGNTEAFF.

In DNA, the CDR3 is TGCAGCGTTGGTATTGGCAGGGTAGCCAAAAACATTCAGTACTTC. Translation gives CSVGIGRVAKNIQYF. The chain joins TRBV29-1 to TRBJ2-4; a weak D match, TRBD1 (5 bases). Germline assignment: CDR1 SQVTM and CDR2 ANQGSEA. The germline V and J ends were trimmed by 4 bases and 0 bases, with 13 bases remaining between them. The CDR3 is 15 amino acids.

The chain employs TRBV12-3 or TRBV12-4 and TRBJ2-7; maybe TRBD1 (5 bases). V shed 7 bases and J shed 5 bases, with 18 bases lying between them. This CDR3 comprises 14 residues. For the CDR3, the DNA is TGTGCCAGCACCAGGCCAGGGCAAATCGACGAGCAGTACTTC. Amino acid sequence: CASTRPGQIDEQYF.

This rearrangement joins TRBV24-1 to TRBJ2-2, with a tentative D call TRBD1 (6 bases). The germline V and J ends were trimmed by 2 bases and 7 bases, with 16 bases remaining between them. CDR3 length: 16 residues. Germline CDR1 KGHDR, CDR2 SFDVKD. The CDR3 is CATSDWTEVKSGELFF. The CDR3 DNA is TGTGCCACCAGTGATTGGACAGAAGTCAAGAGCGGGGAGCTGTTTTTT.

The rearrangement links TRBV12-3 or TRBV12-4 to TRBJ1-4; D gene ambiguous. This CDR3 is built from 16 residues. Trimming removed 4 bases from V and 0 bases from J, with 12 bases in between. The CDR3 loop reads CASSSDDAATNEKLFF. As DNA, the CDR3 is TGTGCCAGCAGTTCCGATGACGCTGCAACTAATGAAAAACTGTTTTTT.

The chain links TRBV12-3 or TRBV12-4 to TRBJ1-2, with D perhaps matching TRBD1 (5 bases). V was shortened by 3 bases and J by 3 bases, with 11 bases between the two germline ends. The CDR3 has 14 amino acids. The CDR3 sequence: CASSFSGSDYGYTF. In nucleotides, the CDR3 is TGTGCCAGCAGTTTTTCAGGGAGTGACTATGGCTACACCTTC.